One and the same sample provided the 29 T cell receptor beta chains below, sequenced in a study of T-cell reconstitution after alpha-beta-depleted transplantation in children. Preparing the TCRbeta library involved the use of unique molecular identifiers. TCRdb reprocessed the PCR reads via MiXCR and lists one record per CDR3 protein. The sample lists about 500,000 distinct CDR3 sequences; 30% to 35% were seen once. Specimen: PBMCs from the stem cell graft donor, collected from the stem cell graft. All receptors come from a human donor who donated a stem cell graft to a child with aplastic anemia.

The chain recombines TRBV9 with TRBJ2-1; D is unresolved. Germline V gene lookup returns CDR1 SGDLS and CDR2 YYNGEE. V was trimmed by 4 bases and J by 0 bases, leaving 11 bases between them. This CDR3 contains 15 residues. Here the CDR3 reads CASSSYDPSYNEQFF. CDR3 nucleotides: TGTGCCAGCAGCTCCTACGACCCCTCCTACAATGAGCAGTTCTTC.

The CDR3 bases are TGCAGTTTCTCCTCCGGGACTAGCGCATACAATGAGCAGTTCTTC. It codes for CSFSSGTSAYNEQFF. The rearrangement uses TRBV20-1 and TRBJ2-1, with 10 bases that match TRBD2. V dropped 8 bases and J dropped 4; count of bases not matched to a gene: 11. The CDR3 runs to 15 residues. CDR1 and CDR2 (germline): DFQATT, SNEGSKA (reference sequence).

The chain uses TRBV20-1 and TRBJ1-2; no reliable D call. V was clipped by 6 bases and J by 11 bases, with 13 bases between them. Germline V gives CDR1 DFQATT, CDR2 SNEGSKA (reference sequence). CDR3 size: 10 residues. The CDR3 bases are TGCAGTGCCCGGACGCAAGTTTACACCTTC. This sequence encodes CSARTQVYTF.

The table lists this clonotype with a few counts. CDR3: CATTGQYNEKLFF. The CDR3 DNA sequence: TGTGCCACTACGGGACAGTATAATGAAAAACTGTTTTTT. The chain joins TRBV10-3 to TRBJ1-4; 7 nucleotides agree with TRBD1. J gave up 4 bases and V 10 bases, and 6 bases lay outside the gene matches. This CDR3 spans 13 amino acids. From germline, CDR1 is ENHRY and CDR2 SYGVKD.

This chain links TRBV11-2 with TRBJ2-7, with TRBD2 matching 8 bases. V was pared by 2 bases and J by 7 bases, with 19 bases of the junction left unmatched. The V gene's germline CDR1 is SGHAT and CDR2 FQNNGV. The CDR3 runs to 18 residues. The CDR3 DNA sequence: TGTGCCAGCAGCTTATATGGTCTGTCGAGCGGGAGATCGAGGGAGCAGTACTTC. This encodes CASSLYGLSSGRSREQYF. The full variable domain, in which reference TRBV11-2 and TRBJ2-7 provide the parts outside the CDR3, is EAGVAQSPRYKIIEKRQSVAFWCNPISGHATLYWYQQILGQGPKLLIQFQNNGVVDDSQLPKDRFSAERLKGVDSTLKIQPAKLEDSAVYLCASSLYGLSSGRSREQYFGPGTRLTVT.

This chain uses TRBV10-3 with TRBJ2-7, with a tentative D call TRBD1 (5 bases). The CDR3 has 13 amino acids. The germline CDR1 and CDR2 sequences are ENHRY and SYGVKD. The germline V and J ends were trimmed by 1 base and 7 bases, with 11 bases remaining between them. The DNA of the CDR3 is TGTGCCATCAGTGAGTTTGATCAGGGTGAGCAGTACGTC. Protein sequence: CAISEFDQGEQYV.

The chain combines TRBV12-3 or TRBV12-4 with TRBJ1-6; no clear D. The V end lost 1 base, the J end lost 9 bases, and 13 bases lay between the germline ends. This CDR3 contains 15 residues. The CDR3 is CASSLVPDPGSPLHF. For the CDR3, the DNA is TGTGCCAGCAGTTTAGTCCCAGACCCAGGTTCACCCCTCCACTTT.

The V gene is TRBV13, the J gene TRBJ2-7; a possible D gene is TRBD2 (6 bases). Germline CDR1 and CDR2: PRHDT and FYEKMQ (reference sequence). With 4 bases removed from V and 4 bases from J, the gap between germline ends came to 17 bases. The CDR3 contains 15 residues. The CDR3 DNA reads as TGTGCCAGCAGCTGGACTGGGACTGGGGATTACGAGCAGTACTTC. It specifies CASSWTGTGDYEQYF.

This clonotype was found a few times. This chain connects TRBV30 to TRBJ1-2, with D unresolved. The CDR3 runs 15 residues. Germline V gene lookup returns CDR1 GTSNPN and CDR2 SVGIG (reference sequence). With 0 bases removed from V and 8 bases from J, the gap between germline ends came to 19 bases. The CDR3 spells CAWSVLPSAGAGYTF. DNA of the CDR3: TGTGCCTGGAGTGTATTGCCATCAGCGGGAGCAGGCTACACCTTC.

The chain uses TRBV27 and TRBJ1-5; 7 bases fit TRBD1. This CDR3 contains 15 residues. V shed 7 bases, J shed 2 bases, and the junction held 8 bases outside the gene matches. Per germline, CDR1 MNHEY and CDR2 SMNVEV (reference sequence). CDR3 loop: CASKFLGTGNQPQHF. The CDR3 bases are TGTGCCAGCAAATTTTTGGGGACAGGCAATCAGCCCCAGCATTTT.

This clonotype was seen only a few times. The CDR3 DNA reads TGCAGCGTTGGGACAGGTGGGGCCAACGTCCTGACTTTC. This codes for CSVGTGGANVLTF. The chain is built from TRBV29-1 and TRBJ2-6; 7 nucleotides align to TRBD1. V dropped 4 bases and J dropped 3; count of bases not matched to a gene: 0. CDR1 is SQVTM and CDR2 is ANQGSEA in the germline V gene. This CDR3 is built from 13 residues. Combining the CDR3 with reference TRBV29-1 and TRBJ2-6 gives the whole variable domain SAVISQKPSRDICQRGTSLTIQCQVDSQVTMMFWYRQQPGQSLTLIATANQGSEATYESGFVIDKFPISRPNLTFSTLTVSNMSPEDSSIYLCSVGTGGANVLTFGAGSRLTVL.

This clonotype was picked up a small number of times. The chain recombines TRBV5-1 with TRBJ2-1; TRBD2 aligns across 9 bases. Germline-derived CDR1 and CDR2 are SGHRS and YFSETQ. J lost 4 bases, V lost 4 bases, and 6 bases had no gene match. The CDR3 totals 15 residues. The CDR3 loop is CASSLSGSDYNEQFF. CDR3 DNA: TGCGCCAGCAGCCTTAGCGGGAGTGATTACAATGAGCAGTTCTTC.

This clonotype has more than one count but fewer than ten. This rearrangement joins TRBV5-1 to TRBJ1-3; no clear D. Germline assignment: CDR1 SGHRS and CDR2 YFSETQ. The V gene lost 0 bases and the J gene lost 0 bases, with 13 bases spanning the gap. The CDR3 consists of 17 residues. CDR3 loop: CASSLEGRTSSGNTIYF. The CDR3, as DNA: TGCGCCAGCAGCTTGGAAGGCCGGACGAGCTCTGGAAACACCATATATTTT.

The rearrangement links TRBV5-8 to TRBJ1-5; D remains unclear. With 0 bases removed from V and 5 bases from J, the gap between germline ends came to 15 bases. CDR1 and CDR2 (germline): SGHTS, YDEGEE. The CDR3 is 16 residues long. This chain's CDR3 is CASSLGGISGHQPQHF. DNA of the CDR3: TGTGCCAGCAGCTTGGGGGGTATTTCCGGACATCAGCCCCAGCATTTT.

The CDR3 bases are TGTGCCAGTTGGGGAGGGGAGCTGTTTTTT. It is translated as CASWGGELFF. The V and J genes are TRBV6-5 and TRBJ2-2; no definite D call. CDR1 and CDR2 from the germline V gene are MNHEY and SVGAGI. This CDR3 spans 10 amino acids. V was cut by 9 bases and J by 8 bases, with 7 bases left in between.

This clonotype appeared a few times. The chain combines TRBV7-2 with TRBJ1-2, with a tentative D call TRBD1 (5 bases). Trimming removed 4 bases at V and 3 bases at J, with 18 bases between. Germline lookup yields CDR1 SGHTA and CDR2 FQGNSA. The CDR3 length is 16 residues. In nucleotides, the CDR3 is TGTGCCAGCAGCTCCAGCGGGGGGGAGGGATACTATGGCTACACCTTC. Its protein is CASSSSGGEGYYGYTF.

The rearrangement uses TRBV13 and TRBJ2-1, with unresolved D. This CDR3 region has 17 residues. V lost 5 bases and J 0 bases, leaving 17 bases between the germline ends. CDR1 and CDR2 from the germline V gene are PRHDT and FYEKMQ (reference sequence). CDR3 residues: CASSHQNLISSYNEQFF. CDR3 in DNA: TGTGCCAGCAGCCACCAAAACCTCATAAGCTCCTACAATGAGCAGTTCTTC.

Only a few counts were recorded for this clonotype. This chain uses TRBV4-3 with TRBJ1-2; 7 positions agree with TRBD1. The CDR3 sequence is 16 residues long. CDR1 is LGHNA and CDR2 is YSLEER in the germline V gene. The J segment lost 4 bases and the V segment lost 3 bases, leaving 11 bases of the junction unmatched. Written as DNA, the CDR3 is TGCGCCAGCAGCCACGGTACCGGGACAGCTACCTATGGCTACACCTTC. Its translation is CASSHGTGTATYGYTF.

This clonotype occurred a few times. The CDR3 bases are TGTGCCCTGGGCGGGCCGAACACCGGGGAGCTGTTTTTT. Translation: CALGGPNTGELFF. The V call is TRBV7-2, the J call TRBJ2-2; possible D gene TRBD2, 5 bases. The CDR3 length is 13 residues. Germline CDR1 SGHTA, CDR2 FQGNSA. V lost 11 bases to trimming and J lost 0 bases, with 10 bases between them.

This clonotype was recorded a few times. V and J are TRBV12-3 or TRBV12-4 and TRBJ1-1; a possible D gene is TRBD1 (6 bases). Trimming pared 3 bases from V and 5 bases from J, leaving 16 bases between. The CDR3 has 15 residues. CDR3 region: CASSFPRGRGTEAFF. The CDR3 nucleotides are TGTGCCAGCAGTTTCCCCCGGGGGCGAGGAACTGAAGCTTTCTTT.

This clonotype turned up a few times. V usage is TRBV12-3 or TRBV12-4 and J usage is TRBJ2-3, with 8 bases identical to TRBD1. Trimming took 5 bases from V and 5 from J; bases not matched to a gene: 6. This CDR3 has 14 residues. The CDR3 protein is CASSLGQGRDTQYF. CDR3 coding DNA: TGTGCCAGCAGTCTAGGACAGGGAAGAGATACGCAGTATTTT.

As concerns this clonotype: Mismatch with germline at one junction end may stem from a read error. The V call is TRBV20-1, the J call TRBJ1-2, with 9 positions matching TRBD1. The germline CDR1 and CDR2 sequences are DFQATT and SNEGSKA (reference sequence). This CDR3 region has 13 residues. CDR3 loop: CSARDRGYHGYTF. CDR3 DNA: TGCAGTGCTCGAGACAGGGGGTATCACGGCTACACCTTC.

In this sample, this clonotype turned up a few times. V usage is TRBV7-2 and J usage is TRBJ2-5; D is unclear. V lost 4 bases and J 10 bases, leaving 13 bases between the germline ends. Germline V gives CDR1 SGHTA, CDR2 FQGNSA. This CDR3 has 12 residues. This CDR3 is CASSSLGRSQYF. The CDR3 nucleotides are TGTGCCAGCAGCTCACTCGGACGGAGCCAGTACTTC.

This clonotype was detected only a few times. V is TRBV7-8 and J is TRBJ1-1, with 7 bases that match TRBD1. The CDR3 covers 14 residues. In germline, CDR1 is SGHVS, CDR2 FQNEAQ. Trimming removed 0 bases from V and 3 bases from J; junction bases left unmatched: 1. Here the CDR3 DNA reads TGTGCCAGCAGCTTAGCCAGGGGGTACACTGAAGCTTTCTTT. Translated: CASSLARGYTEAFF.

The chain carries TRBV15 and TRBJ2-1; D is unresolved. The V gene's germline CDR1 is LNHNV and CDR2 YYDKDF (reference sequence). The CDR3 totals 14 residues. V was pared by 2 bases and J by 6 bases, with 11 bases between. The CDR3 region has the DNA TGTGCCACCAGCAGAAGTGACGTGGGCAATGAGCAGTTCTTC. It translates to CATSRSDVGNEQFF.

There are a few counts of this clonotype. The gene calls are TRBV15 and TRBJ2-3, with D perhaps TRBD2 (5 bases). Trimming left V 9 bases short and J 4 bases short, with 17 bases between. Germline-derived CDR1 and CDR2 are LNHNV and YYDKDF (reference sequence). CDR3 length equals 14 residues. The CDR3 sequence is CATAAGGSADTQYF. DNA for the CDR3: TGTGCCACGGCGGCGGGTGGCTCCGCAGATACGCAGTATTTT.

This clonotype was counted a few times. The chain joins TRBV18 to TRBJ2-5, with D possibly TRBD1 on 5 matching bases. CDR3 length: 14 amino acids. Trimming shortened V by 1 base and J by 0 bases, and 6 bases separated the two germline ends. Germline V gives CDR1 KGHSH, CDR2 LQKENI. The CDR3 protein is CASSPQGNQETQYF. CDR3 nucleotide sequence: TGTGCCAGCTCACCACAGGGGAACCAAGAGACCCAGTACTTC.

CDR3: CASNRDSGSYEQYV. CDR3 DNA sequence: TGTGCCAGCAACCGGGACAGCGGCTCCTACGAGCAGTACGTC. J is TRBJ2-7 and V is TRBV6-2 or TRBV6-3, with 7 positions matching TRBD1. Germline V gives CDR1 MNHEY, CDR2 SVGEGT. V shed 7 bases and J 0 bases; nucleotides not matched to a gene: 6. CDR3 length equals 14 residues.

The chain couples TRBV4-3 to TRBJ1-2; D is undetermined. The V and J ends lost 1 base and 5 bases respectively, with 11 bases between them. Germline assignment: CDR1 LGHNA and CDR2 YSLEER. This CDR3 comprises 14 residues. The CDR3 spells CASSQVGGGYGYTF. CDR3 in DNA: TGCGCCAGCAGCCAAGTCGGTGGAGGGTATGGCTACACCTTC.